This TCR beta chain stems from a study of human T cells and chemical hapten exposure. Study summary: The patients, most of them female, presented with alopecia areata, totalis or universalis.

The V end was cut by 8 bases, the J end by 7 bases, with 15 bases between. CDR1 MNHEY and CDR2 SVGAGI come from the germline V gene. The CDR3 is 13 residues long. This clonotype has a handful of counts. The antigen remains unidentified. Overall study findings and caveats: PT1 expanded TCR numbers tracked positively with patch test score. Healthy people's immune response may differ from that of the donors, who had alopecia.

TCRdb analysed the RACE reads with MiXCR anew, one entry per CDR3 protein. The sample records 340,000 or so distinct CDR3 sequences, 5.5% to 8% being singletons. Time point specified: patch test 1, 2 weeks after DPC sensitization. Treatment of the sample: therapeutic diphenylcyclopropenone sensitization with weekly scalp DPC. At patch-test visits, sampling came before the patch test. This clonotype originated in a woman between 18 and 29 years old with alopecia areata. Some clones in this sample may be carry-over from other donors' samples. The V gene is TRBV6-5, the J gene TRBJ1-5, with a possible D match to TRBD1 (6 bases). Here the sequenced sample was whole blood, taken in connection with sensitization to the hapten diphenylcyclopropenone (DPC). The CDR3 reads CASGRDTEQPQHF. The DNA for the CDR3 is TGTGCCAGCGGCCGGGACACCGAGCAGCCCCAGCATTTT.